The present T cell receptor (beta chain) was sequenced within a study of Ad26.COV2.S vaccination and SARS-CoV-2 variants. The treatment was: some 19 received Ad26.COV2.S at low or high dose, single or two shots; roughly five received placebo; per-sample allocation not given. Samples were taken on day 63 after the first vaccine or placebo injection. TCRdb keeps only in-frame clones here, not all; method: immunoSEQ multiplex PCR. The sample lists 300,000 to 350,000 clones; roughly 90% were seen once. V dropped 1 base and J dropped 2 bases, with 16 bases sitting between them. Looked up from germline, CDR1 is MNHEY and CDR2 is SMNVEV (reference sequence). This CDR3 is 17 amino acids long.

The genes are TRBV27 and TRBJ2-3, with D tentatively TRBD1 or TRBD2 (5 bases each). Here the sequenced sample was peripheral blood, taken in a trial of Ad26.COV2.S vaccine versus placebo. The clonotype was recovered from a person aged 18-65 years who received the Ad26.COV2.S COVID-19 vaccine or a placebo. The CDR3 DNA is TGTGCCAGCAGTTTATGGGGGACGGCCGACGACACAGATACGCAGTATTTT. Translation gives CASSLWGTADDTDTQYF.